This T cell receptor beta chain originates from a study of spatial heterogeneity in lung cancer. For the study at large: Tumor-region TCR transcript counts correlated strongly with a T cell module score from matched bulk RNA-seq.

The CDR3 has 13 residues. The V gene's germline CDR1 is SEHNR and CDR2 FQNEAQ (reference sequence). V lost 5 bases and J 6 bases, leaving 10 bases between the germline ends. Study-level points and caveats: It was found that expanded intratumoral alpha and beta TCR counts tracked tumor mutation counts.

The time point here: sample taken at primary tumor resection. From tumor, nontumor lung or frozen PBMC, whole RNA was taken unsorted for sequencing. As concerns this clonotype: Its antigen is currently unknown.

A unique molecular identifier was carried by every single TCR cDNA molecule. Each CDR3 protein is one row after TCRdb ran MiXCR on the 5' RACE reads. Found here are 20,000 to 25,000 distinct CDR3 sequences, more than 8% of them singletons; the top ten hold roughly 8%. The chain is built from TRBV7-9 and TRBJ1-4; the D is unclear. The TCR originated in a male donor with early-stage non-small cell lung cancer. Sample: lung tumor tissue, taken at surgery. The CDR3 DNA sequence: TGTGCCAGCAGCCCCCCGCGGGATGAAAAACTGTTTTTT. This codes for CASSPPRDEKLFF.